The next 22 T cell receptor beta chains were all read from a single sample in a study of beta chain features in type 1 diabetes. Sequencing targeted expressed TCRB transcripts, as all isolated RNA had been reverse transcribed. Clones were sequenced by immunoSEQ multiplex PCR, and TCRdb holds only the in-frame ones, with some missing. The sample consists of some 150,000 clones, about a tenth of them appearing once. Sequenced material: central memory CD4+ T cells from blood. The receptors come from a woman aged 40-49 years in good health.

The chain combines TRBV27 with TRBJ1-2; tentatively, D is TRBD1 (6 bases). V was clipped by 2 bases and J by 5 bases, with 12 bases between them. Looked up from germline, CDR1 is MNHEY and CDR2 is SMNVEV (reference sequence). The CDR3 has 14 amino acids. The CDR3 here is CASSLNRDPYGYTF. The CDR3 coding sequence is TGTGCCAGCAGTTTAAACAGGGACCCTTATGGCTACACCTTC.

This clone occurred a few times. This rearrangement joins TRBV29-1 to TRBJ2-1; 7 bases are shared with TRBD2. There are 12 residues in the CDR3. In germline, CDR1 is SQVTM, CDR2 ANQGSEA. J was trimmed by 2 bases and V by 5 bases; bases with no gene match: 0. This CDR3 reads CSVRGAYNEQFF. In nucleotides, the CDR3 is TGCAGCGTTCGGGGGGCCTACAATGAGCAGTTCTTC.

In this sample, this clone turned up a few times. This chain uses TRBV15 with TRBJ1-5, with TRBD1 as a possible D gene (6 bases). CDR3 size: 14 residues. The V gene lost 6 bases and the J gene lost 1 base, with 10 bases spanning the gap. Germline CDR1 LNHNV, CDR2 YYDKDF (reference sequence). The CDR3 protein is CATSVGQSNQPQHF. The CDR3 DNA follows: TGTGCCACCAGTGTAGGACAGAGCAATCAGCCCCAGCATTTT.

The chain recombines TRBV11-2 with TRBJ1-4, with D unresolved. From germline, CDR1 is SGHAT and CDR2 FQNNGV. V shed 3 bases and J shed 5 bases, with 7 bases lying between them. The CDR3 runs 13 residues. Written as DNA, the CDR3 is TGTGCCAGCAGCTTGGGAGTAAATGAAAAACTGTTTTTT. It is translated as CASSLGVNEKLFF. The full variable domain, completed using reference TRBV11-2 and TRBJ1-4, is EAGVAQSPRYKIIEKRQSVAFWCNPISGHATLYWYQQILGQGPKLLIQFQNNGVVDDSQLPKDRFSAERLKGVDSTLKIQPAKLEDSAVYLCASSLGVNEKLFFGSGTQLSVL.

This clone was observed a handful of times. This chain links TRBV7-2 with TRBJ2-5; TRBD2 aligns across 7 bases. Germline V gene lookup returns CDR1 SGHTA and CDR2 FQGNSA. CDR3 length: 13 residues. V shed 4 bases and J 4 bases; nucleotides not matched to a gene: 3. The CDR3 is CASSWRGRETQYF. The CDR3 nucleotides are TGTGCCAGCAGCTGGCGGGGGAGAGAGACCCAGTACTTC.

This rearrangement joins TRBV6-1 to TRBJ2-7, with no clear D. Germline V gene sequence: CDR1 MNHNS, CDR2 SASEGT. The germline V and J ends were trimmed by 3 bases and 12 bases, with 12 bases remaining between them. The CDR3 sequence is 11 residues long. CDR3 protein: CASSEPSRSYF. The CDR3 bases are TGTGCCAGCAGTGAGCCGAGCAGGTCGTACTTC.

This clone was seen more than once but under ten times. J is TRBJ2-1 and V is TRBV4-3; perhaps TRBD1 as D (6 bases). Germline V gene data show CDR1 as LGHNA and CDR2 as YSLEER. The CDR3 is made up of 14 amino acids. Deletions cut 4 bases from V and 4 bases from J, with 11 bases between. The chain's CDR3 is CASSRATGYNEQFF. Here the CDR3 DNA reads TGCGCCAGCAGCCGAGCGACAGGTTACAATGAGCAGTTCTTC.

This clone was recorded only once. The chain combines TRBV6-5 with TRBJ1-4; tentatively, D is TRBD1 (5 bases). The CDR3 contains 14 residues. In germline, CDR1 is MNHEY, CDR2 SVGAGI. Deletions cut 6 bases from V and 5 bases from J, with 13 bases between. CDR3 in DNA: TGTGCCAGCAGGGGGCACAGGATAAATGAAAAACTGTTTTTT. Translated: CASRGHRINEKLFF.

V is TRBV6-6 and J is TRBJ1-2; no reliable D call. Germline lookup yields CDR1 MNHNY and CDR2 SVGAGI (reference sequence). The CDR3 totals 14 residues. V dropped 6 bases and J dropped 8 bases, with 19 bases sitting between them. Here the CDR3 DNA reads TGTGCCAGCAGCATAAGACACGGGGATTACGGCTACACCTTC. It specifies CASSIRHGDYGYTF.

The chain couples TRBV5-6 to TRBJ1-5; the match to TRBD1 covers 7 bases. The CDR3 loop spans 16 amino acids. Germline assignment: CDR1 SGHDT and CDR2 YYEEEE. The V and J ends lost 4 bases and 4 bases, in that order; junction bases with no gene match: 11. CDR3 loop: CASSADRDNPNQPQHF. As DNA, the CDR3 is TGTGCCAGCAGCGCCGACAGGGATAACCCTAATCAGCCCCAGCATTTT.

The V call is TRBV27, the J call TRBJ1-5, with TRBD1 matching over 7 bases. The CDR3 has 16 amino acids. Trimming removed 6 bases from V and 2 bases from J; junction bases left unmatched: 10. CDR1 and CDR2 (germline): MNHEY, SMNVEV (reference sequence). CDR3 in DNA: TGTGCCAGCAGCTCCCTGACAGGGACGGGCAATCAGCCCCAGCATTTT. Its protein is CASSSLTGTGNQPQHF.

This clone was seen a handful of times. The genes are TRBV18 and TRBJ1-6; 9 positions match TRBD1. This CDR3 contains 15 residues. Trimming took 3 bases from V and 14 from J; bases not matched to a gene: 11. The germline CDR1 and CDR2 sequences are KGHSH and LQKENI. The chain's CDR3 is CASSPPGTGLFTLHF. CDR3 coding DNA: TGTGCCAGCTCACCTCCCGGGACAGGGCTATTCACCCTCCACTTT.

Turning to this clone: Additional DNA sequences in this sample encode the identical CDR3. The CDR3 DNA sequence: TGTGCCAGTTCCCCCCAGGGAAATTATGGCTACACCTTC. Translation gives CASSPQGNYGYTF. This chain links TRBV2 with TRBJ1-2, with D possibly matching TRBD1 (5 bases). This CDR3 has 13 residues. Germline V gene data show CDR1 as SNHLY and CDR2 as FYNNEI. V lost 9 bases and J 5 bases, leaving 16 bases between the germline ends.

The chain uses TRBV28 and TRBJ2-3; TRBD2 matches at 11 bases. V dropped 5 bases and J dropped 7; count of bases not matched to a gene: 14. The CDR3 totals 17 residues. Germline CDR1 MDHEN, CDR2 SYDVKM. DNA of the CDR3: TGTGCCAGCAGTACACAGACGGCTAGCGGGGGGCTTTATACGCAGTATTTT. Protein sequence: CASSTQTASGGLYTQYF. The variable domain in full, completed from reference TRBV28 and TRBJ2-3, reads DVKVTQSSRYLVKRTGEKVFLECVQDMDHENMFWYRQDPGLGLRLIYFSYDVKMKEKGDIPEGYSVSREKKERFSLILESASTNQTSMYLCASSTQTASGGLYTQYFGPGTRLTVL.

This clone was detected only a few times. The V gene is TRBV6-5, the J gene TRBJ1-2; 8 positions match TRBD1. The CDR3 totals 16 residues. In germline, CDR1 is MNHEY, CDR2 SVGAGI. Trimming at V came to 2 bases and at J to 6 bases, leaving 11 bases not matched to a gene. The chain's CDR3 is CASSYVPPGQANGYTF. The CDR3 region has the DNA TGTGCCAGCAGTTACGTTCCCCCGGGACAGGCAAATGGCTACACCTTC.

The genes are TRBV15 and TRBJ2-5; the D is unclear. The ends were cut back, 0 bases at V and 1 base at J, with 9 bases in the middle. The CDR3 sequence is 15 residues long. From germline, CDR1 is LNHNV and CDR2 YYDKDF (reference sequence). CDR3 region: CATSRESRFQETQYF. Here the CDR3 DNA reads TGTGCCACCAGCAGAGAATCGCGGTTCCAAGAGACCCAGTACTTC.

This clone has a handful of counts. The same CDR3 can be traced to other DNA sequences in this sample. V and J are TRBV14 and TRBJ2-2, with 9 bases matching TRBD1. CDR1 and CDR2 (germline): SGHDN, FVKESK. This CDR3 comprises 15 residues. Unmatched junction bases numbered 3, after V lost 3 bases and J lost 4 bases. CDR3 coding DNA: TGTGCCAGCAGCCAGGGACAGGGAAGCACCGGGGAGCTGTTTTTT. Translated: CASSQGQGSTGELFF.

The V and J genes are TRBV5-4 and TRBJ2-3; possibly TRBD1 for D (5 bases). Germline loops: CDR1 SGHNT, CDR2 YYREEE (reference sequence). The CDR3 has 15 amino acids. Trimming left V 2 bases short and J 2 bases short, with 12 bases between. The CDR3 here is CASSFRVGATDTQYF. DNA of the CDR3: TGTGCCAGCAGCTTCAGGGTTGGGGCCACAGATACGCAGTATTTT.

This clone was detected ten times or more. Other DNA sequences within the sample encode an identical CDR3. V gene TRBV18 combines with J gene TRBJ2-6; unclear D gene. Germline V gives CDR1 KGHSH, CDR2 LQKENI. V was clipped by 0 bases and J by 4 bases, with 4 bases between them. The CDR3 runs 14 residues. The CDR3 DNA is TGTGCCAGCTCACCACCGGCAGGGGCCAACGTCCTGACTTTC. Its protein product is CASSPPAGANVLTF.

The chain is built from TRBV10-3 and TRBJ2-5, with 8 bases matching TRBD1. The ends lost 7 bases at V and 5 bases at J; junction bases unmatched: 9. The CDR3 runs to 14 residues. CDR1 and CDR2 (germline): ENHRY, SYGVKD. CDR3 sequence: CAITLTGVGETQYF. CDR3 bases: TGTGCCATCACCCTGACAGGGGTCGGCGAGACCCAGTACTTC.

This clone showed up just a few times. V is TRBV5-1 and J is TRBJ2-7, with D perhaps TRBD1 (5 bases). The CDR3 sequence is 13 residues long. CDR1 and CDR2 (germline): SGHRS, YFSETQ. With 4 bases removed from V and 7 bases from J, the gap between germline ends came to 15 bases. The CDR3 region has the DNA TGCGCCAGCAGCGGTACAGGCTTCGGGGAGCAGTACTTC. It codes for CASSGTGFGEQYF.

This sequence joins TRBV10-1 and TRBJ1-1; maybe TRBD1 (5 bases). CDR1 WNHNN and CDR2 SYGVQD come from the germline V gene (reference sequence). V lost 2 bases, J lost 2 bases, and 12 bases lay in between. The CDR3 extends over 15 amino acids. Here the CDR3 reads CASSEGRVVNTEAFF. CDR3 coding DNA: TGCGCCAGCAGTGAGGGCAGGGTGGTCAACACTGAAGCTTTCTTT.